This TCR beta chain appears in the sequencing data of a study of blood T cell repertoires in COVID-19. The wider study: Samples representing acute and convalescent COVID-19 were sourced from the United States, Italy and Spain. T cells, B-cell-depleted T cells, or PBMCs provided the cDNA or gDNA that served as material.

Some clones are missing from TCRdb's copy, which holds only in-frame ones; the method was immunoSEQ multiplex PCR. The sample holds around 160,000 clones, roughly 84% seen once. The CDR3 has 11 residues. Germline CDR1 LNHDA, CDR2 SQIVND (reference sequence). Deletions cut 6 bases from V and 5 bases from J, with 7 bases between. Self-reported history from a screening survey and questionnaire set each donor's cohort. Individuals in the exposed group had encountered a COVID-19 case within 2 weeks preceding study entry. The genes are TRBV19 and TRBJ1-2, with a possible D match to TRBD1 (5 bases). This sequence was found in a woman in her fifties or sixties who had been exposed to COVID-19. The sequenced material came from PBMCs or T cells enriched from blood (not recorded which). CDR3 nucleotide sequence: TGTGCCAGTAGGTCAGGGTATGGCTACACCTTC. Translation: CASRSGYGYTF. The full variable domain, rest sourced from reference TRBV19 and TRBJ1-2, is DGGITQSPKYLFRKEGQNVTLSCEQNLNHDAMYWYRQDPGQGLRLIYYSQIVNDFQKGDIAEGYSVSREKKESFPLTVTSAQKNPTAFYLCASRSGYGYTFGSGTRLTVV.